This is a list of T cell receptor beta chains from one sample in a study of T cell responses to AZD1222 COVID-19 vaccine. Only in-frame clones appear in the TCRdb table, and some are missing; sequencing was by immunoSEQ multiplex PCR. The sample shows 120,000 to 150,000 clones, around 88% of them seen only once. This sample comprised peripheral blood, obtained on day 0 of AZD1222 vaccination. All receptors come from an adult in good health. Both conserved end residues are part of each CDR3. A D gene is named only where the DNA matches it firmly. Size is omitted from some rows. Given values are once, few, many or a class for expanded clones.

NA | TRBJ2-3 | NA | TRBV5-5 | TGTGCCAGCAGCTTAGGCCCAGGGAACACAGATACGCAGTATTTT | CASSLGPGNTDTQYF
NA | TRBJ2-7 | NA | TRBV12-3/TRBV12-4 | TGTGCCAGCAGTTTAGGATCCTACGAGCAGTACTTC | CASSLGSYEQYF
NA | TRBJ1-2 | NA | TRBV2 | TGTGCCAGCAGTGCGGCAGCGCGTTATGGCTACACCTTC | CASSAAARYGYTF
NA | TRBJ2-2 | NA | TRBV7-6 | TGTGCCAGCAGCTTAGTTGTTCAGGGTTCCGGGGAGCTGTTTTTT | CASSLVVQGSGELFF
NA | TRBJ2-1 | NA | TRBV18 | TGTGCCAGCTCACCGGCAGTGGGGGGTCACAATGAGCAGTTCTTC | CASSPAVGGHNEQFF
NA | TRBJ1-1 | TRBD1 | TRBV19 | TGTGCCAGTAGTAACCTAAGACAGGGGGCGAGTACTGAAGCTTTCTTT | CASSNLRQGASTEAFF
once | TRBJ1-2 | NA | TRBV19 | TGTGCCAGTAGTATAAACGGAGACACTATTGAGGGCTACACCTTC | CASSINGDTIEGYTF
NA | TRBJ1-1 | NA | TRBV14 | TGTGCCAGCAGCCACGATTGGGGGGAGGTGGACACTGAAGCTTTCTTT | CASSHDWGEVDTEAFF
few | TRBJ2-3 | NA | TRBV4-1 | TGCGCCAGCAGGGGGGACGGCTACTTTGAAACAGATACGCAGTATTTT | CASRGDGYFETDTQYF
NA | TRBJ2-2 | TRBD1 | TRBV7-3 | TGTGCCAGTCGGGACAGTGAAGGCGGGGAGCTGTTTTTT | CASRDSEGGELFF
NA | TRBJ2-7 | NA | TRBV28 | TGTGCCAGCAGTTTAACTTACGAGCAGTACTTC | CASSLTYEQYF
NA | TRBJ1-2 | NA | TRBV12-3/TRBV12-4 | TGTGCCAGCAGTTCTCAAGGCTATGGCTACACCTTC | CASSSQGYGYTF
NA | TRBJ1-4 | NA | TRBV5-1 | TGCGCCAGCAGCCGATTGGGCGCAACTAATGAAAAACTGTTTTTT | CASSRLGATNEKLFF
NA | TRBJ1-2 | NA | TRBV11-1 | TGTGCCAGCAGCAGGACACCGCCGGCGAACTATGGCTACACCTTC | CASSRTPPANYGYTF
NA | TRBJ1-3 | NA | TRBV19 | TGTGCCAGTAGTATCGATCTCGGCTTCTCTGGAAACACCATATATTTT | CASSIDLGFSGNTIYF
few | TRBJ1-2 | TRBD1 | TRBV7-2 | TGTGCCAGCAGCCCCGAAGGACAGGCCAGCTATGGCTACACCTTC | CASSPEGQASYGYTF
NA | TRBJ1-5 | NA | TRBV6-1 | TGTGCCAGCAGTGACAAGACTAGGAGCAATCAGCCCCAGCATTTT | CASSDKTRSNQPQHF
NA | TRBJ2-3 | NA | TRBV11-3 | TGTGCCAGCAGCTTCACAGGGACAGATACGCAGTATTTT | CASSFTGTDTQYF
NA | TRBJ1-2 | NA | TRBV5-8 | TGTGCCAGCATCCGGACCCCTAACTATGGCTACACCTTC | CASIRTPNYGYTF
once | TRBJ2-3 | NA | TRBV9 | TGTGCCAGCAGCGTAGAGGGTCTATCTAGCACAGATACGCAGTATTTT | CASSVEGLSSTDTQYF
NA | TRBJ2-1 | NA | TRBV5-1 | TGCGCCAGCAGCCAAGGGACACCGACGGAGTTCTTC | CASSQGTPTEFF
few | TRBJ1-6 | TRBD1 | TRBV19 | TGTGCCAGTAGTCTCCGGGACAGGGTTTCACCCCTCCACTTT | CASSLRDRVSPLHF
NA | TRBJ1-3 | NA | TRBV10-3 | TGTGCCATCAGTCAACCTACAGATCCTGGAAACACCATATATTTT | CAISQPTDPGNTIYF
NA | TRBJ2-2 | TRBD2 | TRBV18 | TGTGCCAGCTCACCACCCCTAGCGGGGTCCCCCGGGGAGCTGTTTTTT | CASSPPLAGSPGELFF
NA | TRBJ2-3 | TRBD1 | TRBV18 | TGTGCCTCCAAGGAGGGGACAGGGGGGTCCCTTACGCAGTATTTT | CASKEGTGGSLTQYF
NA | TRBJ2-1 | NA | TRBV19 | TGTGCCAGTAGTATCAAAGGGAATGAGCAGTTCTTC | CASSIKGNEQFF
NA | TRBJ1-1 | TRBD1 | TRBV29-1 | TGCAGCGTTCCCGGGACAGCGAACACTGAAGCTTTCTTT | CSVPGTANTEAFF
NA | TRBJ2-2 | TRBD1 | TRBV7-2 | TGTGCCAGCAGCTATCAGGGGGCGATCGGGGAGCTGTTTTTT | CASSYQGAIGELFF
NA | TRBJ1-1 | NA | TRBV7-8 | TGTGCCAGCAGCTTAGAGTATGGGGGCTCTGAAGCTTTCTTT | CASSLEYGGSEAFF
NA | TRBJ1-5 | NA | TRBV5-8 | TGTGCCAGCAGCCGGCGGGTGTGGAGCAATCAGCCCCAGCATTTT | CASSRRVWSNQPQHF
NA | TRBJ2-2 | NA | TRBV9 | TGTGCCAGCAGCGTAGCGGGGGCCATCACCGGGGAGCTGTTTTTT | CASSVAGAITGELFF
once | TRBJ1-2 | NA | TRBV10-3 | TGTGCCATCAGTGAGGGCAGCCCGAACTATGGCTACACCTTC | CAISEGSPNYGYTF
NA | TRBJ1-1 | NA | TRBV6-5 | TGTGCCAGCAGTTACAACAGGGATACTGAAGCTTTCTTT | CASSYNRDTEAFF
NA | TRBJ1-2 | TRBD1 | TRBV5-1 | TGCGCCAGCAGCTCAACCGGGACAGGGGTGACCGGCTACACCTTC | CASSSTGTGVTGYTF
NA | TRBJ1-1 | NA | TRBV2 | TGTGCCAGCAGTGAACAGGGGTACACTGAAGCTTTCTTT | CASSEQGYTEAFF
NA | TRBJ2-2 | NA | TRBV7-9 | TGTGCCAGCACCCCCTCCGAGGCCGGGACCGGGGAGCTGTTTTTT | CASTPSEAGTGELFF
NA | TRBJ1-2 | TRBD1 | TRBV2 | TGTGCCAGCAGTGGGACAGGGGACGGCTACACCTTC | CASSGTGDGYTF
NA | TRBJ1-3 | NA | TRBV6-5 | TGTGCCAGCAGTTACCGGACTGGAAACACCATATATTTT | CASSYRTGNTIYF
NA | TRBJ1-2 | TRBD1 | TRBV7-8 | TGTGCCAGCAGCCGCGTTGGACAGGTCTATGGCTACACCTTC | CASSRVGQVYGYTF
NA | TRBJ2-5 | NA | TRBV6-6 | TGTGCCAGCAGTCCTGGAGAGACCCAGTACTTC | CASSPGETQYF
NA | TRBJ1-1 | NA | TRBV5-5 | TGTGCCAGCAGCTGGGCCTCCCAAGGGGGCACTGAAGCTTTCTTT | CASSWASQGGTEAFF
once | TRBJ1-2 | TRBD1 | TRBV9 | TGTGCCAGCAGCGTAGCTACATCGACAGGGTTCGGCTACACCTTC | CASSVATSTGFGYTF
NA | TRBJ1-1 | NA | TRBV6-2/TRBV6-3 | TGTGCCATCACCCCGGTGACGACAGGAGCCCCCACTGAAGCTTTCTTT | CAITPVTTGAPTEAFF
NA | TRBJ1-3 | NA | TRBV2 | TGTGCCAGCAGTGACAGCTCTGGAAACACCATATATTTT | CASSDSSGNTIYF
NA | TRBJ1-6 | TRBD1 | TRBV9 | TGTGCCAGCAGCGCCTCTCGGACAGGGGTTAATTCACCCCTCCACTTT | CASSASRTGVNSPLHF
NA | TRBJ1-1 | NA | TRBV9 | TGTGCCAGCAGCGTAATGATGAACACTGAAGCTTTCTTT | CASSVMMNTEAFF
once | TRBJ1-5 | TRBD1 | TRBV7-2 | TGTGCCAGCAGCTTTAGGGGGCGAAATCAGCCCCAGCATTTT | CASSFRGRNQPQHF
NA | TRBJ2-5 | TRBD1 | TRBV4-2 | TGTGCCAGCAGGCCCGGGACAGGGCAAGAGACCCAGTACTTC | CASRPGTGQETQYF
NA | TRBJ1-6 | NA | TRBV11-2 | TGTGCCAGCAGCTTATGGGGGGCGAGGAATTCACCCCTCCACTTT | CASSLWGARNSPLHF
NA | TRBJ1-1 | NA | TRBV5-1 | TGCGCCAGCAGCCAGGGTAACCCCCTGAACACTGAAGCTTTCTTT | CASSQGNPLNTEAFF
once | TRBJ1-3 | NA | TRBV7-3 | TGTGCCAGCAGCTCCCAAGGGGCGAGCTCTGGAAACACCATATATTTT | CASSSQGASSGNTIYF
NA | TRBJ1-2 | NA | TRBV5-1 | TGCGCCAGCAGCTTTGACAGGTCATATGGCTACACCTTC | CASSFDRSYGYTF